Listed below are T cell receptor beta chains from one sample, sequenced in a study of T-cell reconstitution after alpha-beta-depleted transplantation in children. A single record per CDR3 protein comes from TCRdb applying MiXCR to the PCR reads. Counted here are about 610,000 distinct CDR3 sequences, 10% to 13% occurring once; the ten biggest clones make up 4%. This specimen was PBMCs from the stem cell graft donor, taken from the stem cell graft. The source of these receptors is a human donor who donated a stem cell graft to a child with acute myeloid leukemia. Each CDR3 is given with its conserved first and last residue. A D gene is named only where the DNA matches it firmly. Clone size appears in some rows only: once, few, many, or a class for an expanded clone.

>NA|TRBV20-1|NA|TRBJ2-7
CSAGRTDEQYF
TGCAGTGCTGGGAGGACGGACGAGCAGTACTTC
>few|TRBV6-2/TRBV6-3|NA|TRBJ2-7
CASSYSGGTNSYEQYF
TGTGCCAGCAGTTACTCCGGGGGTACCAACTCCTACGAGCAGTACTTC
>few|TRBV4-3|TRBD2|TRBJ2-7
CASSQDLVRGSSGRGYEQYF
TGCGCCAGCAGCCAAGATTTGGTTAGGGGATCTAGCGGGAGGGGATACGAGCAGTACTTC
>NA|TRBV3-1|NA|TRBJ2-5
CASSRRLGLETQYF
TGTGCCAGCAGCCGACGATTGGGGTTGGAGACCCAGTACTTC
>many|TRBV4-3|NA|TRBJ1-2
CASSQDTGLAYGYTF
TGCGCCAGCAGCCAGGATACAGGGTTGGCCTATGGCTACACCTTC
>many|TRBV4-2|NA|TRBJ2-3
CASSQAEDTQYF
TGTGCCAGCAGCCAAGCGGAAGACACGCAGTATTTT
>few|TRBV29-1|TRBD2|TRBJ2-7
CSVLAGESYEQYF
TGCAGCGTCCTAGCGGGAGAATCATACGAGCAGTACTTC
>few|TRBV20-1|NA|TRBJ2-4
CSASYRVERGNIQYF
TGCAGTGCTAGTTACAGGGTGGAACGTGGGAACATTCAGTACTTC
>few|TRBV3-1|TRBD2|TRBJ2-3
CASSPMPSGLTDTQYF
TGTGCCAGCAGCCCGATGCCTAGCGGACTCACAGATACGCAGTATTTT
>few|TRBV20-1|TRBD2|TRBJ2-5
CSALGGGKQETQYF
TGCAGTGCCCTTGGGGGGGGAAAACAAGAGACCCAGTACTTC
>few|TRBV4-2|TRBD2|TRBJ2-3
CASSQESPSGRIESTDTQYF
TGTGCCAGCAGCCAAGAGTCTCCTAGCGGGAGAATAGAGAGCACAGATACGCAGTATTTT
>NA|TRBV9|NA|TRBJ1-6
CASSVLQRPDSPLHF
TGTGCCAGCAGCGTATTGCAACGGCCGGATTCACCCCTCCACTTT
>few|TRBV24-1|NA|TRBJ1-2
CATSEGRTYGYTF
TGTGCCACCAGTGAGGGACGGACCTATGGCTACACCTTC
>few|TRBV20-1|NA|TRBJ1-5
CSATQRRGGNQPQHF
TGCAGTGCAACGCAGAGAAGGGGTGGAAATCAGCCCCAGCATTTT
>few|TRBV30|NA|TRBJ2-7
CAAATVYEQYF
TGTGCGGCAGCGACGGTCTACGAGCAGTACTTC
>many|TRBV20-1|TRBD2|TRBJ2-1
CSASFLAGAVNEQFF
TGCAGTGCTAGCTTCCTAGCGGGAGCGGTCAATGAGCAGTTCTTC
>few|TRBV20-1|TRBD2|TRBJ2-7
CSARMGTQAGVSTQYF
TGCAGTGCTAGAATGGGGACCCAAGCGGGAGTCTCCACACAGTACTTC
>many|TRBV7-2|NA|TRBJ1-5
CASSIPKEPQHF
TGTGCCAGCAGCATCCCTAAGGAGCCCCAGCATTTT
>few|TRBV25-1|NA|TRBJ1-1
CASSLDEGTEAFF
TGTGCCAGCAGTCTGGATGAAGGGACTGAAGCTTTCTTT
>many|TRBV6-4|NA|TRBJ2-1
CASSVAYDNEQFF
TGTGCCAGCAGTGTTGCCTACGACAATGAGCAGTTCTTC
>NA|TRBV29-1|NA|TRBJ1-2
CSVRTPNYGYTF
TGCAGCGTTAGGACGCCTAACTATGGCTACACCTTC
>NA|TRBV10-3|NA|TRBJ1-5
CAISESDGLSNQPQHF
TGTGCCATCAGTGAGTCGGACGGACTTAGCAATCAGCCCCAGCATTTT
>NA|TRBV20-1|TRBD2|TRBJ2-1
CSARDRAGGVGEQFF
TGCAGTGCTAGAGATAGGGCGGGAGGGGTTGGTGAGCAGTTCTTC
>NA|TRBV7-2|TRBD2|TRBJ2-3
CASSLALAGGEDTQYF
TGTGCCAGCAGCTTAGCTCTAGCGGGAGGGGAGGATACGCAGTATTTT
>few|TRBV15|TRBD1|TRBJ1-2
CATQGQGNYGYTF
TGTGCCACCCAGGGACAGGGGAACTATGGCTACACCTTC
>many|TRBV12-3/TRBV12-4|NA|TRBJ1-1
CASTLRGGNTEAFF
TGTGCCAGCACCCTACGGGGGGGAAACACTGAAGCTTTCTTT
>many|TRBV4-3|NA|TRBJ2-2
CASSGGVSTGELFF
TGCGCCAGCAGCGGGGGAGTTAGCACCGGGGAGCTGTTTTTT
>NA|TRBV29-1|TRBD1|TRBJ1-1
CSVRGGQGRTEAFF
TGCAGCGTCCGAGGGGGACAGGGGAGGACTGAAGCTTTCTTT
>many|TRBV12-3/TRBV12-4|TRBD1|TRBJ2-7
CASSTGTGGEQYF
TGTGCCAGCAGCACGGGGACAGGTGGGGAGCAGTACTTC
>NA|TRBV25-1|NA|TRBJ1-2
CASSGWSYGYTF
TGTGCCAGCAGTGGATGGAGCTATGGCTACACCTTC
>NA|TRBV9|TRBD1|TRBJ1-5
CASSARDRGEQPQHF
TGTGCCAGCAGCGCACGGGACAGGGGAGAACAGCCCCAGCATTTT
>NA|TRBV5-5|TRBD2|TRBJ2-5
CASSSRTSEETQYF
TGTGCCAGCAGCTCGCGGACTAGCGAGGAGACCCAGTACTTC
>NA|TRBV29-1|TRBD1|TRBJ2-7
CSGGQGATYEQYF
TGCAGCGGGGGACAGGGTGCAACCTACGAGCAGTACTTC
>many|TRBV29-1|NA|TRBJ2-7
CSGQGVGSYEQYF
TGCAGCGGGCAGGGCGTTGGCTCCTACGAGCAGTACTTC
>many|TRBV3-1|NA|TRBJ2-1
CASSQGAGPSNEQFF
TGTGCCAGCAGCCAAGGGGCAGGACCATCCAATGAGCAGTTCTTC
>NA|TRBV2|TRBD2|TRBJ2-1
CASTARLAGGEQFF
TGTGCCAGCACCGCTCGGCTAGCGGGAGGTGAGCAGTTCTTC
>many|TRBV5-1|NA|TRBJ2-1
CASSLGGSTYNEQFF
TGTGCCAGCAGTTTAGGCGGGTCCACCTACAATGAGCAGTTCTTC
>few|TRBV12-3/TRBV12-4|NA|TRBJ1-2
CASSFEGLANYGYTF
TGTGCCAGCAGTTTCGAGGGACTAGCTAACTATGGCTACACCTTC
>few|TRBV20-1|TRBD2|TRBJ2-1
CSAPSGSGGGNEQFF
TGCAGTGCTCCTTCGGGTAGCGGGGGGGGCAATGAGCAGTTCTTC
>NA|TRBV4-3|NA|TRBJ2-3
CASSQSVRFTDTQYF
TGCGCCAGCAGCCAGTCGGTCAGATTCACAGATACGCAGTATTTT
>many|TRBV7-2|NA|TRBJ1-3
CASSFGGRLSGNTIYF
TGTGCCAGCAGCTTCGGGGGGCGGCTATCTGGAAACACCATATATTTT
>many|TRBV9|TRBD1|TRBJ2-7
CASSGTAGTEGEQYF
TGTGCCAGCAGCGGGACCGCCGGGACAGAAGGCGAGCAGTACTTC
>few|TRBV5-1|TRBD2|TRBJ2-1
CASSSGLAGGGVNEQFF
TGCGCCAGCAGCTCCGGACTAGCGGGAGGGGGGGTTAATGAGCAGTTCTTC
>few|TRBV5-8|TRBD2|TRBJ2-3
CASSRYSGGRTDTQYF
TGTGCCAGCAGCCGTTATTCCGGGGGGAGGACAGATACGCAGTATTTT
>many|TRBV12-3/TRBV12-4|NA|TRBJ2-1
CASSLIGRGNEQFF
TGTGCCAGCAGCCTGATAGGGAGAGGCAATGAGCAGTTCTTC
>many|TRBV28|TRBD2|TRBJ2-1
CASSLGLAGRSYNEQFF
TGTGCCAGCAGTCTGGGACTAGCGGGACGGTCCTACAATGAGCAGTTCTTC
>few|TRBV12-3/TRBV12-4|NA|TRBJ1-6
CASKDSSYNSPLHF
TGTGCCAGCAAAGACAGCTCCTATAATTCACCCCTCCACTTT
>many|TRBV3-1|NA|TRBJ2-5
CASSRVTRRTETQYF
TGTGCCAGCAGCCGAGTGACTAGAAGAACGGAGACCCAGTACTTC
>many|TRBV27|TRBD1|TRBJ1-6
CASSLKPGQGWDSPLHF
TGTGCCAGCAGCCTAAAGCCAGGACAGGGTTGGGATTCACCCCTCCACTTT
>many|TRBV15|TRBD2|TRBJ2-7
CATSRDRLALGSYEQYF
TGTGCCACCAGCAGAGACCGACTAGCGTTGGGATCCTACGAGCAGTACTTC
>NA|TRBV7-2|TRBD2|TRBJ2-3
CASSPRLAGGADTQYF
TGTGCCAGCAGCCCCCGACTAGCGGGAGGTGCAGATACGCAGTATTTT
>many|TRBV10-3|TRBD2|TRBJ2-1
CAISGTSGPHYNEQFF
TGTGCCATCAGTGGGACTAGCGGTCCTCACTACAATGAGCAGTTCTTC
>few|TRBV20-1|TRBD2|TRBJ2-3
CSASTSGGSTDTQYF
TGCAGTGCTTCCACTAGCGGGGGAAGCACAGATACGCAGTATTTT
>many|TRBV28|TRBD1|TRBJ2-4
CASSSRDSPIKNIQYF
TGTGCCAGCAGTTCCCGGGACAGTCCCATAAAAAACATTCAGTACTTC
>NA|TRBV6-2/TRBV6-3|TRBD1|TRBJ2-3
CASKIGQGAADTQYF
TGTGCCAGCAAGATCGGACAGGGGGCCGCAGATACGCAGTATTTT
>NA|TRBV12-3/TRBV12-4|TRBD1|TRBJ1-4
CASSGTGASGLFF
TGTGCCAGCAGTGGAACAGGGGCTTCGGGACTGTTTTTT
>NA|TRBV12-3/TRBV12-4|NA|TRBJ1-1
CASSQGGARVNTEAFF
TGTGCCAGCAGTCAAGGGGGGGCTAGGGTGAACACTGAAGCTTTCTTT
>many|TRBV15|NA|TRBJ2-7
CATSPERGRYEQYF
TGTGCCACCAGCCCAGAGAGGGGACGGTACGAGCAGTACTTC
>NA|TRBV5-1|NA|TRBJ2-2
CASSRDLVELFF
TGCGCCAGCAGCCGCGACCTCGTGGAGCTGTTTTTT
>NA|TRBV7-2|NA|TRBJ2-4
CASSPTLQAKNIQYF
TGTGCCAGCAGTCCGACCCTTCAAGCCAAAAACATTCAGTACTTC